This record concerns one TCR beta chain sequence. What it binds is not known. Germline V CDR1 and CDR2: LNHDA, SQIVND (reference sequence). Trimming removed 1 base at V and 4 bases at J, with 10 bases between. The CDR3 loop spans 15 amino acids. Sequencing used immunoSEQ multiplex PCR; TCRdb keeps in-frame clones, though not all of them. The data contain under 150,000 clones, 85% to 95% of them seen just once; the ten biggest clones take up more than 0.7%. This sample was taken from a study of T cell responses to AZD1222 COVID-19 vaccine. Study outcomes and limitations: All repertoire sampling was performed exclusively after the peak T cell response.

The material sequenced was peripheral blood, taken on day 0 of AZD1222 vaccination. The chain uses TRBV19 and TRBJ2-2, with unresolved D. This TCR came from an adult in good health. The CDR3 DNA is TGTGCCAGTAGTATAGTCCGGGCACTCACCGGGGAGCTGTTTTTT. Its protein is CASSIVRALTGELFF.